This T cell receptor beta chain was sequenced during a study of blood T cell repertoires in COVID-19. Looking at the study overall: Acute and convalescent COVID-19 specimens originated in the United States, Italy and Spain.

Authors' data handling: Reference gene primers were amplified, and this amplification served to estimate nucleated cell counts. Repertoires were generated with immunoSEQ multiplex PCR, while TCRdb's copy carries only in-frame clones and drops some. The DNA gave D and trimming, while V, J and clone size come from that table. The repertoire holds tens of thousands of clones, 75% to 90% seen once, with approximately 13% in the top ten. The CDR3 contains 19 residues. Trimming shortened V by 2 bases and J by 6 bases, and 29 bases separated the two germline ends. Germline CDR1 and CDR2: SGHTA and FQGNSA. The chain recombines TRBV7-2 with TRBJ2-7; perhaps TRBD1 as D (6 bases). Sequenced: peripheral blood. The receptor's source is a human donor in a cohort sampled during active COVID-19. CDR3: CASSLQRLGDTLEVIEQYF. The CDR3 nucleotides read TGTGCCAGCAGCTTACAAAGGTTAGGGGACACCCTCGAAGTAATCGAGCAGTACTTC.